This T cell receptor beta chain stems from a study of blood T cell repertoires in COVID-19. Turning to the study itself: Specimens from acute and convalescent COVID-19 originated in the United States, Italy and Spain. PBMCs, B-cell-depleted T cells, or T cells were the source of the cDNA or gDNA that made up the material.

The protocol was immunoSEQ multiplex PCR, while the TCRdb copy is restricted to in-frame clones and leaves out a portion. This table holds over 200,000 clones, nearly 90% found once. In Cohort 3, a recovered donor had either two negative PCRs, clearance, or symptom resolution. The clonotype originates from a man aged 25-45 years who had recovered from COVID-19. Sample: PBMCs or T cells enriched from blood (not recorded which).

Here the CDR3 reads CASSFRVAGANTGELFF. The CDR3 DNA is TGTGCCAGCAGCTTTAGGGTGGCAGGGGCGAACACCGGGGAGCTGTTTTTT. The chain joins TRBV7-9 to TRBJ2-2; maybe TRBD1 (6 bases). The V end was cut by 3 bases, the J end by 0 bases, with 14 bases between. Per the germline V gene, CDR1 is SEHNR and CDR2 is FQNEAQ (reference sequence). This CDR3 is 17 amino acids long.